These 16 T cell receptor beta chains were all obtained from the same sample, sequenced in a study of T cell repertoires in cytomegalovirus infection. TCRdb independently ran MiXCR on the reads; one entry per CDR3 protein. The sample shows some 800,000 distinct CDR3 sequences, 25% to 30% of them seen only once. Antigens for these TCRs are unknown. The material sequenced was cultured CD8+ T cells from PBMCs, taken from culture after CMV antigen stimulation. The receptors stem from a human donor in good health (CMV status not recorded). Some clones in this sample may be carry-over from other donors' samples.

V and J are TRBV12-3 or TRBV12-4 and TRBJ2-3; 10 positions match TRBD2. The CDR3 extends over 20 amino acids. Trimming took 2 bases from V and 2 from J; bases not matched to a gene: 16. The CDR3 nucleotides are TGTGCCAGCAGTTTAACCCAGGGGCTAGCGGGGGCAATCCTCACAGATACGCAGTATTTT. It yields the protein CASSLTQGLAGAILTDTQYF.

The chain uses TRBV27 and TRBJ1-1; possibly TRBD1 for D (6 bases). This CDR3 has 14 residues. CDR1 is MNHEY and CDR2 is SMNVEV in the germline V gene (reference sequence). Deletions cut 8 bases from V and 1 base from J, with 14 bases between. The DNA for the CDR3 is TGTGCCAGCCAGACGGGGACACAGAACACTGAAGCTTTCTTT. Protein sequence: CASQTGTQNTEAFF.

The rearrangement joins TRBV19 to TRBJ1-5; no definite D call. Trimming removed 8 bases from V and 3 bases from J, with 11 bases in between. Germline loops: CDR1 LNHDA, CDR2 SQIVND (reference sequence). This CDR3 is 13 amino acids long. CDR3 region: CASSHRNNQPQHF. Here the CDR3 DNA reads TGTGCCAGTTCCCACAGAAACAATCAGCCCCAGCATTTT.

This clonotype has just a few counts. The chain recombines TRBV27 with TRBJ1-1; D gene ambiguous. Germline CDR1 MNHEY, CDR2 SMNVEV (reference sequence). V was shortened by 2 bases and J by 0 bases, with 13 bases between the two germline ends. The CDR3 extends over 16 amino acids. CDR3 DNA sequence: TGTGCCAGCAGTTTAAACGTCGGCGGTGTGAACACTGAAGCTTTCTTT. Protein: CASSLNVGGVNTEAFF.

The chain is built from TRBV12-3 or TRBV12-4 and TRBJ1-5, with 12 nucleotides matching TRBD1. This CDR3 contains 15 residues. After removal of 6 bases from V and 6 bases from J, the junction contained 6 bases not matched to a gene. CDR3 loop: CASSTGTGGFQPQHF. DNA for the CDR3: TGTGCCAGCAGCACCGGGACAGGGGGCTTTCAGCCCCAGCATTTT.

As concerns this clonotype: The junction departs from germline at one end; a sequencing error may be responsible. The V and J genes are TRBV29-1 and TRBJ2-7; 9 nucleotides line up with TRBD1. The V gene's germline CDR1 is SQVTM and CDR2 ANQGSEA. The CDR3 is 13 residues long. CDR3 sequence: CSVPGQGSHEQYF. CDR3 DNA sequence: TGCAGCGTTCCGGGACAGGGCTCCCACGAGCAGTACTTC.

This clonotype was detected only a few times. The chain recombines TRBV6-2 or TRBV6-3 with TRBJ2-2; D gene unclear. Looked up from germline, CDR1 is MNHEY and CDR2 is SVGEGT. V lost 2 bases to trimming and J lost 7 bases, with 14 bases between them. The CDR3 length is 15 residues. The CDR3 reads CASSYGLRFVGELFF. CDR3 in DNA: TGTGCCAGCAGTTACGGTTTGCGGTTCGTCGGGGAGCTGTTTTTT.

V is TRBV12-3 or TRBV12-4 and J is TRBJ2-2, with a possible D match to TRBD1 (5 bases). The length of the CDR3 is 14 residues. V was trimmed by 7 bases and J by 5 bases, leaving 14 bases between them. The CDR3 spells CASNQGLPTGELFF. In DNA, the CDR3 is TGTGCCAGCAACCAGGGATTACCAACCGGGGAGCTGTTTTTT.

V is TRBV15 and J is TRBJ2-2, with 8 bases aligning to TRBD2. The CDR3 is 17 amino acids. The germline gives CDR1 LNHNV, CDR2 YYDKDF (reference sequence). After removal of 0 bases from V and 0 bases from J, the junction contained 3 bases not matched to a gene. The CDR3 is CATSREETSANTGELFF. CDR3 coding DNA: TGTGCCACCAGCAGAGAGGAGACTAGCGCGAACACCGGGGAGCTGTTTTTT.

This chain uses TRBV2 with TRBJ1-1, with a tentative D call TRBD1 (6 bases). The CDR3 is 14 residues long. V was pared by 4 bases and J by 4 bases, with 13 bases between. Germline V CDR1 and CDR2: SNHLY, FYNNEI. The CDR3 bases are TGTGCCAGCAGTGTAGCTGGACAGTTCACTGAAGCTTTCTTT. Amino acid sequence: CASSVAGQFTEAFF.

The rearrangement uses TRBV27 and TRBJ2-2; D assignment may be TRBD1 or TRBD2 (5 bases each). The CDR3 is 15 amino acids. CDR1 MNHEY and CDR2 SMNVEV come from the germline V gene (reference sequence). Trimming took off 3 bases at V and 4 bases at J, with 12 bases between the two ends. This chain's CDR3 is CASSFGAQFTGELFF. CDR3 nucleotide sequence: TGTGCCAGCAGTTTCGGGGCGCAGTTCACCGGGGAGCTGTTTTTT.

The V and J genes are TRBV12-3 or TRBV12-4 and TRBJ2-3, with D tentatively TRBD1 (6 bases). CDR3 length: 13 amino acids. Trimming shortened V by 2 bases and J by 6 bases, and 9 bases separated the two germline ends. The CDR3 DNA is TGTGCCAGCAGTTTAAACAGGGCCGATACGCAGTATTTT. It specifies CASSLNRADTQYF.

V gene TRBV7-6 combines with J gene TRBJ2-7; D is possibly TRBD1 (6 bases). Trimming cost V 1 base and J 0 bases, with 13 bases left between them. There are 16 residues in the CDR3. CDR1 is SGHVS, CDR2 FNYEAQ, per germline. The CDR3 sequence: CASSLVAGVLSYEQYF. The CDR3 bases are TGTGCCAGCAGCTTAGTGGCAGGGGTCCTCTCCTACGAGCAGTACTTC.

This clonotype has only a few counts. The gene calls are TRBV14 and TRBJ2-1; D assignment may be TRBD1 or TRBD2 (7 bases each). CDR3 length: 16 amino acids. Trimming cost V 4 bases and J 7 bases, with 20 bases left between them. Germline V gene lookup returns CDR1 SGHDN and CDR2 FVKESK. CDR3: CASSRRAGGAGNEQFF. CDR3 nucleotide sequence: TGTGCCAGCAGCCGGAGGGCAGGGGGAGCGGGGAATGAGCAGTTCTTC.

The chain is built from TRBV20-1 and TRBJ1-2; D is unresolved. The CDR3 is 12 residues long. Trimming cost V 1 base and J 6 bases, with 9 bases left between them. Germline-derived CDR1 and CDR2 are DFQATT and SNEGSKA (reference sequence). This CDR3 is CSARGPLDGYTF. The CDR3, as DNA: TGCAGTGCTAGAGGACCGTTGGATGGCTACACCTTC.

This rearrangement joins TRBV5-4 to TRBJ2-4; the match to TRBD1 covers 11 bases. The trim removed 4 bases at V and 3 bases at J, leaving 6 bases unmatched. The CDR3 sequence is 16 residues long. Germline CDR1 reads SGHNT; CDR2 reads YYREEE (reference sequence). The CDR3 loop reads CASSPRTGGFKNIQYF. The CDR3 DNA reads as TGTGCCAGCAGCCCTAGGACAGGGGGCTTCAAAAACATTCAGTACTTC.